This is a list of T cell receptor beta chains from one sample in a study of blood T cell repertoires in COVID-19. The assay was immunoSEQ multiplex PCR, and TCRdb's table has in-frame clones only and misses some. The table lists about 140,000 clones, about 87% of them singletons. The source material was PBMCs or T cells enriched from blood (not recorded which). The receptor source for this set is a man in his 60s who had recovered from COVID-19. Both conserved end residues are part of each CDR3. Each record gives: V gene, J gene, D gene, clone size, CDR3 DNA, CDR3 protein. A D gene is named only where the DNA matches it firmly. The size field is filled for only some rows; it gives once, few, many or a size class.

TRBV11-2	TRBJ2-7	.	few	TGTGCCAGCAGCTTAATATACGAGCAGTACTTC	CASSLIYEQYF
TRBV14	TRBJ2-7	.	.	TGTGCCAGCAGCCAAGGACAGTACTCCTACGAGCAGTACTTC	CASSQGQYSYEQYF
TRBV23-1	TRBJ1-3	.	.	TGCGCCAGCAGCCCGGGGAGGAGGGGCACCATATATTTT	CASSPGRRGTIYF
TRBV6-5	TRBJ2-7	.	.	TGTGCCAGCACCAACAGGGTCTACGAGCAGTACTTC	CASTNRVYEQYF
TRBV18	TRBJ2-5	.	.	TGTGCCAGCTCCCGCGACAGGCAAGAGACCCAGTACTTC	CASSRDRQETQYF
TRBV5-4	TRBJ2-7	TRBD1	.	TGTGCCAGCAGTTCCGGACAGGGGGCTATCTACGAGCAGTACTTC	CASSSGQGAIYEQYF
TRBV2	TRBJ2-7	TRBD2	few	TGTGCCAGCAGTCCCCGGGACTACTACGAGCAGTACTTC	CASSPRDYYEQYF
TRBV7-7	TRBJ2-2	.	.	TGTGCCAGCAGCCCTCAAACAGGGTACACCGGGGAGCTGTTTTTT	CASSPQTGYTGELFF
TRBV4-2	TRBJ2-5	TRBD1	once	TGTGCCAGCAGCCAAGACGGCAGGGGGCAGGGTGAGACCCAGTACTTC	CASSQDGRGQGETQYF
TRBV18	TRBJ2-7	TRBD2	.	TGTGCCAGCTCACGGGGGCCGGGACTAGCGGGCGAGCAGTACTTC	CASSRGPGLAGEQYF
TRBV18	TRBJ1-5	TRBD1	.	TGTGCCAGCTCACCAGACAGGGGTGGTAATCAGCCCCAGCATTTT	CASSPDRGGNQPQHF
TRBV6-4	TRBJ1-1	.	few	TGTGCCAGCTCTAGGGAGGGAGCAGGTGAAGCTTTCTTT	CASSREGAGEAFF
TRBV7-9	TRBJ1-1	.	.	TGTGCCAGCAGCTTAACCAGGGACACTGAAGCTTTCTTT	CASSLTRDTEAFF
TRBV11-2	TRBJ2-5	TRBD2	.	TGTGCCAGCAGCCTCCTAGCGGGAGCTCAGACCCAGTACTTC	CASSLLAGAQTQYF
TRBV5-5	TRBJ2-2	TRBD2	.	TGTGCCAGCAGCTTGGCAATTGCGGGGGGTAACACCGGGGAGCTGTTTTTT	CASSLAIAGGNTGELFF
TRBV6-5	TRBJ2-7	.	.	TGTGCCAGCAGTATGACAGCTACCTACGAGCAGTACTTC	CASSMTATYEQYF
TRBV5-1	TRBJ2-5	.	.	TGCGCCAGCACCCGGGGGATTCAAGAGACCCAGTACTTC	CASTRGIQETQYF